This entry concerns a single T cell receptor (beta chain). Its antigen is unknown. Qualities for individual bases were not recorded, and no much larger clone is one base off. This specimen belongs to a study of blood T cell repertoires in COVID-19 (dated by TCRdb to 2020 to 2021). A note on the overall study: Samples from collaborators originated in the United States, Italy and Spain and spanned both the acute and convalescent phases of COVID-19. Nearly every sample came with metadata listing a de-identified subject ID, COVID-19 status, age in years and sex. The material from the prospective study consisted of cDNA or gDNA derived from T cells, B-cell-depleted T cells, or PBMCs. The repertoires were released in a freely available public database intended as a resource for research on the immune response to SARS-CoV-2. Subjects who had been exposed to COVID-19, were actively infected with it, or had recovered from it provided the deeply sampled blood TCRbeta repertoires that made up the dataset. HLA class I and class II types, where available, came from metadata supplied by the sample provider rather than from assay-based typing. Samples were obtained from the ongoing ImmuneRACE study (first 160 participants) and from 1,254 subjects provided by 6 global collaborators.

Reading the germline V gene gives CDR1 SQVTM and CDR2 ANQGSEA. The CDR3 spans 14 residues, from the cysteine through the phenylalanine. The read is trimmed to its CDR3 DNA, 42 bases read in frame from base 1. V is pared back by 3 bases and J by 3 bases, with 13 bases lying between the germline termini. TCRbeta CDR3 regions were amplified from genomic DNA by means of the immunoSEQ Assay, a bias-controlled multiplex PCR. Processing in the source paper ran as follows. The number of nucleated cells in each sample was estimated from the amplification of reference gene primers within the assay. Sequence reads were collapsed and filtered to measure the absolute abundance of every unique TCRbeta CDR3 rearrangement. For each sample, productive Simpson clonality was calculated by taking the square root of Simpson's diversity index across productive rearrangements. TCRdb limited this immuneACCESS table to in-frame rearrangements with V and J called. A share of clones is missing; checked studies link under half to unresolved V genes, and the rest is unexplained. The V and J calls and clone size come from that table; D and trimming were worked out from the DNA. This sample gives about 82,000 clones in total; around 89% of them show up just once. The top ten clones comprise more than 0.95% of the sample.

Participants in the prospective study were aged about 18 to 95 years, lived in under 30 United States geographic areas, and enrolled through a virtual design. In the prospective study, participants were assigned to cohorts based on the clinical history participants reported in a screening survey and a study questionnaire. In the prospective study, whole blood, serum and a nasopharyngeal or oropharyngeal swab were collected from each participant by mobile phlebotomists. Over a roughly two-month period, participants in the prospective study had the option of providing additional blood draws and questionnaires. Blood samples from the prospective study were shipped frozen or at room temperature prior to DNA extraction. The full study reports these points: The amount of clinical and demographic metadata varied by source and participant and was provided uncurated.

The chain is assembled from TRBV29-1 and TRBJ2-3; the D gene is not confidently resolved. The source of this sequence is a woman between 45 and 65 years old with acute COVID-19. The source material was PBMCs or T cells enriched from blood (not recorded which). CDR3 reads: CSVEVQVGTDTQYF. The nucleotides read TGCAGCGTTGAGGTCCAGGTCGGAACAGATACGCAGTATTTT.